This TCR beta chain was profiled in a study of T cells in localized non-small cell lung cancer. The assay was immunoSEQ multiplex PCR, and TCRdb's table has in-frame clones only and misses some. Of some 51,000 clones in the sample, roughly 85% are singletons; the top ten hold approximately 5%. The source was peripheral blood, collected before any cancer treatment. The sequence was obtained from a woman between 35 and 70 years old with stage I lung adenocarcinoma.

CDR3 DNA sequence: TGTGCCAGCAGTCAGACTAGCGGGGGGGTTGGTGAGCAGTTCTTC. It translates to CASSQTSGGVGEQFF. The chain employs TRBV6-5 and TRBJ2-1; TRBD2 matches 14 bases. The CDR3 has 15 residues. In germline, CDR1 is MNHEY, CDR2 SVGAGI. V was clipped by 5 bases and J by 9 bases; unmatched bases: 6.